This T cell receptor (beta chain) was identified in a study of shared clonotypes between healthy human individuals. Study-level background: Plates per donor: three CD4 naive, three CD4 memory, two CD8 naive, one CD8 memory. Study-wide results and limits: Donors were few, which limited the genetic and exposure-history diversity represented.

CDR3 length: 14 amino acids. The germline V gene encodes CDR1 MDHEN and CDR2 SYDVKM. Unmatched junction bases numbered 7, after V lost 6 bases and J lost 3 bases. Regarding this clone: The antigen is unknown.

The table came from immunoSEQ multiplex PCR; TCRdb's copy has only in-frame clones and leaves some out. The sample has roughly 1,500,000 clones; about 98.5% are singletons. CD4+ cells yielded CD45RA+ naive and CD45RA-negative memory subsets. The source material was naive CD4+ T cells sorted from blood. This sample's subset: CD45RA+ positively selected. The TCR was taken from a man in his thirties or forties in good health. The rearrangement joins TRBV28 to TRBJ1-2; TRBD1 agrees at 7 bases. CDR3 bases: TGTGCCAGCAGCTCTCCAGGGACAGACTATGGCTACACCTTC. Its translation is CASSSPGTDYGYTF.